These 12 T cell receptor beta chains originate from one sample sequenced in a study of blood T cells in healthy people across ages. A sample-barcoded 5' primer and a J-beta primer mix were used in a second PCR of roughly 6 to 11 cycles. TCRdb independently ran MiXCR on the 5' RACE reads; one entry per CDR3 protein. The repertoire holds some 700,000 distinct CDR3 sequences, with 22% as singletons. The material sequenced was blood. The receptors stem from a man between 65 and 85 years old in good health.

The CDR3 reads CASSSRDRVRTEAFF. CDR3 bases: TGTGCCAGCAGTTCCCGGGACAGGGTCCGCACTGAAGCTTTCTTT. The chain has TRBV12-3 or TRBV12-4 and TRBJ1-1; 9 bases fit TRBD1. This CDR3 has 15 amino acids. Trimming cost V 4 bases and J 4 bases; bases outside gene matches: 7.

J is TRBJ1-4 and V is TRBV2; the D is unclear. Per germline, CDR1 SNHLY and CDR2 FYNNEI. Trimming removed 6 bases at V and 6 bases at J, with 17 bases between. The CDR3 spans 15 residues. CDR3 protein: CASRARIGRDEKLFF. CDR3 DNA: TGTGCCAGCAGGGCCCGGATAGGTCGTGATGAAAAACTGTTTTTT.

The CDR3 loop reads CASSQDSPANEKLFF. Here the CDR3 DNA reads TGTGCCAGCAGCCAAGACTCGCCGGCTAATGAAAAACTGTTTTTT. The V call is TRBV4-2, the J call TRBJ1-4, with D hard to call. CDR1 is LGHNA and CDR2 is YNFKEQ in the germline V gene. V shed 0 bases and J shed 3 bases, with 8 bases lying between them. CDR3 size: 15 residues.

The CDR3 spells CATSEQGRKDTQYF. DNA for the CDR3: TGTGCCACCAGTGAACAGGGACGCAAAGATACGCAGTATTTT. This chain connects TRBV24-1 to TRBJ2-3; D might be TRBD1 (6 bases). The CDR3 totals 14 residues. V was shortened by 4 bases and J by 5 bases, with 12 bases between the two germline ends. Germline V gene sequence: CDR1 KGHDR, CDR2 SFDVKD.

The V call is TRBV5-1, the J call TRBJ2-2, with D tentatively TRBD1 (6 bases). CDR1 is SGHRS, CDR2 YFSETQ, per germline. The CDR3 is 15 residues long. Trimming cost V 1 base and J 6 bases, with 13 bases left between them. In nucleotides, the CDR3 is TGCGCCAGCAGCTTGTTGGGGGCTCTTGCCGGGGAGCTGTTTTTT. This sequence encodes CASSLLGALAGELFF.

This clonotype was seen a handful of times. The chain is built from TRBV5-6 and TRBJ1-1; D may be TRBD1 (5 bases). This CDR3 region has 16 residues. Trimming removed 3 bases at V and 0 bases at J, with 15 bases between. Per germline, CDR1 SGHDT and CDR2 YYEEEE. The CDR3 spells CASSYGRGRMNTEAFF. CDR3 sequence (DNA): TGTGCCAGCAGCTACGGAAGGGGTAGGATGAACACTGAAGCTTTCTTT.

This chain connects TRBV7-2 to TRBJ2-4, with 13 bases fitting TRBD2. The germline V gene has CDR1 SGHTA and CDR2 FQGNSA. Trimming cost V 6 bases and J 9 bases; bases outside gene matches: 5. The CDR3 is made up of 14 amino acids. CDR3 residues: CASSPRTSGSIQYF. In DNA form, the CDR3 reads TGTGCCAGCAGTCCCCGGACTAGCGGGAGCATTCAGTACTTC.

V and J are TRBV13 and TRBJ2-5, with D hard to call. The better agreement between TRBJ2-7 and the DNA end casts doubt on the J call. Germline V gene sequence: CDR1 PRHDT, CDR2 FYEKMQ (reference sequence). The CDR3 has 14 residues. DNA for the CDR3: TGTGCCAGCAGCTTAGATCGGTCTTCCTACGAGCAGTACGTC. Protein sequence: CASSLDRSSYEQYV.

There are a few counts of this clonotype. The chain combines TRBV14 with TRBJ2-3, with 12 bases that match TRBD2. With V trimmed by 3 bases and J by 2 bases, 3 bases remained unmatched. The CDR3 spans 16 residues. CDR1 and CDR2 from the germline V gene are SGHDN and FVKESK. The CDR3 coding sequence is TGTGCCAGCAGCCAGACTAGCGGGAGCCTCACAGATACGCAGTATTTT. Translated: CASSQTSGSLTDTQYF.

This clonotype was seen more than once but under ten times. This sequence joins TRBV27 and TRBJ1-4; TRBD1 matches at 7 bases. This CDR3 is 11 amino acids long. CDR1 and CDR2 (germline): MNHEY, SMNVEV (reference sequence). The ends lost 10 bases at V and 8 bases at J; junction bases unmatched: 4. CDR3 loop: CATRGGEKLFF. DNA for the CDR3: TGTGCCACCAGGGGGGGCGAAAAACTGTTTTTT.

This clonotype occurred a few times. Compared with germline, one end of the junction differs, possibly owing to a read error. The chain is built from TRBV6-5 and TRBJ1-5, with 10 bases aligning to TRBD1. The V gene's germline CDR1 is MNHEY and CDR2 SVGAGI. The CDR3 length is 17 residues. CDR3 region: CASSPRTGGKTYQPRHF. The CDR3 DNA follows: TGTGCCAGCAGTCCTCGGACAGGGGGAAAGACGTATCAGCCCCGGCATTTT.

This clonotype was detected a few times. The chain couples TRBV29-1 to TRBJ1-2; D remains ambiguous. The germline V gene encodes CDR1 SQVTM and CDR2 ANQGSEA. With 0 bases removed from V and 4 bases from J, the gap between germline ends came to 12 bases. This CDR3 is built from 14 residues. CDR3 sequence (DNA): TGCAGCGTTGAAGATCGAGGTGGGCGCTATGGCTACACCTTC. This sequence encodes CSVEDRGGRYGYTF.